A single sample is the source of the 3 T cell receptor beta chains below, sequenced in a study of Graves' ophthalmopathy and Graves' hyperthyroidism. Amplification targeted the TCR beta CDR3 regions, with RNA transcripts as the source material. HTBI primers served in a first-round RT-PCR, which a second-round multiplex PCR followed. Each CDR3 protein is one row after TCRdb ran MiXCR on the multiplex PCR reads. The profile shows fewer than 250,000 distinct CDR3 sequences, roughly 29% of them singletons. Sample: peripheral blood. These receptors all stem from a man aged 45-65 years with Graves' ophthalmopathy.

In this sample, this clonotype turned up many times. The chain employs TRBV30 and TRBJ1-1; D is unclear. Trimming pared 2 bases from V and 4 bases from J, leaving 23 bases between. This CDR3 contains 17 residues. Germline CDR1 is GTSNPN and CDR2 is SVGIG (reference sequence). In DNA, the CDR3 is TGTGCCTGGAGTTTCCGATCGTTCACAACAAGAGGCACTGAAGCTTTCTTT. Protein: CAWSFRSFTTRGTEAFF. Full variable domain (outside the CDR3, taken from reference TRBV30 and TRBJ1-1): SQTIHQWPATLVQPVGSPLSLECTVEGTSNPNLYWYRQAAGRGLQLLFYSVGIGQISSEVPQNLSASRPQDRQFILSSKKLLLSDSGFYLCAWSFRSFTTRGTEAFFGQGTRLTVV.

This clonotype has more than one count but fewer than ten. V and J are TRBV12-3 or TRBV12-4 and TRBJ2-7; D call uncertain. Trimming cost V 3 bases and J 5 bases, with 14 bases left between them. The CDR3 extends over 14 amino acids. CDR3 region: CASSLLAGSHEQYF. CDR3 nucleotide sequence: TGTGCCAGCAGTTTGTTAGCTGGATCCCACGAGCAGTACTTC.

In this sample, this clonotype turned up many times. The rearrangement uses TRBV18 and TRBJ1-2; 7 bases fit TRBD1. Losses at the gene ends were 8 bases for V and 5 bases for J; bases not matched to a gene: 8. In germline, CDR1 is KGHSH, CDR2 LQKENI. CDR3 size: 13 residues. The CDR3 coding sequence is TGTGCCAGCAGCCCCGGGACAGATTATGGCTACACCTTC. This sequence encodes CASSPGTDYGYTF.